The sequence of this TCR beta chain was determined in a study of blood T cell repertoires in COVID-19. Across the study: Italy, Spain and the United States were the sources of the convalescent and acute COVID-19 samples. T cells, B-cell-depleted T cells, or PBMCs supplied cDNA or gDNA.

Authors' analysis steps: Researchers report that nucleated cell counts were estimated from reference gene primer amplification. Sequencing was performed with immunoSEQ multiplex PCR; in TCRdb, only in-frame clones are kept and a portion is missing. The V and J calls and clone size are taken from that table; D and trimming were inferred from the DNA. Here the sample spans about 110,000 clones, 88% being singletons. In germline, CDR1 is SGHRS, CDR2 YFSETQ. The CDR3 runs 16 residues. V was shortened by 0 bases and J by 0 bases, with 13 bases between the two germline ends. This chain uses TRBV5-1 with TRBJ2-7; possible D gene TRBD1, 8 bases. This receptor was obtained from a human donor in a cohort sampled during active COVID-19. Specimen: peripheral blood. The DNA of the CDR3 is TGCGCCAGCAGCTTGGAGGGGGGGACAGGCTCCTACGAGCAGTACTTC. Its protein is CASSLEGGTGSYEQYF.